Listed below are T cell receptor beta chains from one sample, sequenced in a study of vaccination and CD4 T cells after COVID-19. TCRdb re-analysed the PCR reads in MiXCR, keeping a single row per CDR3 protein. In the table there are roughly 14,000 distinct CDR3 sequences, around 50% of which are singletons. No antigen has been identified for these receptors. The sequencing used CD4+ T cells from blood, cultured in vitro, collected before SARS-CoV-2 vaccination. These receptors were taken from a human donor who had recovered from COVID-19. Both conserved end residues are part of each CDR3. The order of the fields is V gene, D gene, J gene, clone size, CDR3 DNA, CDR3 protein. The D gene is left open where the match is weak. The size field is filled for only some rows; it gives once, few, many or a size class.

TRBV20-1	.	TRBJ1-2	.	TGCAGTGCTAGAGTTCCCCCCACGGCGGCCAGACAGCAGTATGGCTACACCTTC	CSARVPPTAARQQYGYTF
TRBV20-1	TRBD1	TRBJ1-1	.	TGCAGTGGGTCCACAGGGGGCGCGGTCACTGAATCTTTCTTT	CSGSTGGAVTESFF
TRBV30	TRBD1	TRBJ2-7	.	TGTGCCTGGAGCCCCGGACAGGGGACCTACGAGCAGTACTTC	CAWSPGQGTYEQYF
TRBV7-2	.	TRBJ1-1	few	TGTGCCAGCAGCGAAGTGTGGGGGGACACTGAAGCTTTCTTT	CASSEVWGDTEAFF
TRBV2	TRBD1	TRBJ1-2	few	TGTGCCAGCAGTGCGACAGGGAACAACTATGGCTACACCTTC	CASSATGNNYGYTF
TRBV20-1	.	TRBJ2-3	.	TGCAGTGCTGAGCGGATTTCTAGCACAGATACGCAGTATTTT	CSAERISSTDTQYF
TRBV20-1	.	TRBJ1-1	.	TGCAGTGCTAGGTACAGTATTGGGACCGAAGCTTTCTTT	CSARYSIGTEAFF
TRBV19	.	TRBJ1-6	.	TGTGCCAGTAGTATGCCTGGGCTAAATTCACCCCTCCACTTT	CASSMPGLNSPLHF
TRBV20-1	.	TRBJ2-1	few	TGCAGTGCTAGCGGGAGCGGGTACAATGAGCAGTTCTTC	CSASGSGYNEQFF
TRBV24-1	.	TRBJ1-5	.	TGTGCCACCAGTGATCCCACAGAGGGTGACAATCAGCCCCAGCATTTC	CATSDPTEGDNQPQHF
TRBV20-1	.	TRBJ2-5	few	TGCAGTGCTCAGAGGGCCATCCGGGAGACCCAGTACTTC	CSAQRAIRETQYF
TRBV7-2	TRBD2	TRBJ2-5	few	TGTGCCAGCAGCTCGAAACTAGCGGGGGGGCCAGAGACCCAGTACTTC	CASSSKLAGGPETQYF
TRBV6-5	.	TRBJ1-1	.	TGTGCCAGCAGTTACTACACTGAAGCTTTCTTT	CASSYYTEAFF
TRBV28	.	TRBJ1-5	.	TGTGCCAGCACAGGGGTCAGCAATCAGCCCCAGCATTTT	CASTGVSNQPQHF
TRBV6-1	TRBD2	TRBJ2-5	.	TGTGCCAGCAGCCGACTAGCGGGGGCGGTTTCGGAGACCCAGTGCTTC	CASSRLAGAVSETQCF
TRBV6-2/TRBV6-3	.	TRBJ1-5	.	TGTGCCAGCAGTTACTCCTCCTTAGGTGGGATGGGCTTCAATCAGCCCCAGCATTTT	CASSYSSLGGMGFNQPQHF
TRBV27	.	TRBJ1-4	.	TGTGCCAGCAGTTTCCTCGGGGTCGGGGAAAAACTGTTTTTT	CASSFLGVGEKLFF
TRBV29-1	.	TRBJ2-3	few	TGCAGCGTCGGACAGACGCAGTATTTT	CSVGQTQYF
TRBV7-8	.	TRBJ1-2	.	TGTGCCAGCAGCTTAAGCCGAACCAACTATGGCTACACCTTC	CASSLSRTNYGYTF
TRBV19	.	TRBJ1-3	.	TGTGCCAGTAGTATGTCATGGTGGCAGAGCTCTGGAAACACCATATATTTT	CASSMSWWQSSGNTIYF
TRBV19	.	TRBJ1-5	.	TGTGCCAGTAGTATAGGGGGCCATCAGCCCCAGCATTTT	CASSIGGHQPQHF
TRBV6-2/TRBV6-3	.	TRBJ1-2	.	TGTGCCAGCAGTTATCCAGGGCGGGTAAACTATGGCTACACCTTC	CASSYPGRVNYGYTF
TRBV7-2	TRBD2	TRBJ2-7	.	TGTGCCAGCAGCTTAGGACTAGCGGGAGGCTACGAGCAGTACTTC	CASSLGLAGGYEQYF
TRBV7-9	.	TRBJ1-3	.	TGTGCCAGCAGCCTGGGCGGGACTGGAAACACCATATATTTT	CASSLGGTGNTIYF
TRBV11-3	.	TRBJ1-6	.	TGTGCCAGCAGCAGCAGGGCGGACTATAATTCACCCCTCCACTTT	CASSSRADYNSPLHF
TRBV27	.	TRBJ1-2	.	TGTGCCAGCAGTTGGACCGTCCCAGGGAGGAGCGGCTACACCTTC	CASSWTVPGRSGYTF
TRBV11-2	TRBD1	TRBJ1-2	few	TGTGCCAGCAGCCCCCACCTCTCAGGGGGCGACTATGGCTACACCTTC	CASSPHLSGGDYGYTF
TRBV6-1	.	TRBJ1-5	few	TGTGCCAGCACTGTCCTGGGAAGCAATCAGCCCCAGCATTTT	CASTVLGSNQPQHF
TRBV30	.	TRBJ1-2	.	TGTGCCTGCGAGAGTATTGGCTACACCTTC	CACESIGYTF
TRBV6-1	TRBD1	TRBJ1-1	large	TGTGCCAGCAGTGCCAAGGGGACAGGGAGCACTGAAGCTTTCTTT	CASSAKGTGSTEAFF
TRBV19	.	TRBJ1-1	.	TGTGCCAGTAGTATTATCCGTGAGGGAGCTGAAGCTTTCTTT	CASSIIREGAEAFF
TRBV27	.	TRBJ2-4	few	TGTGCCAGCAGTTTCCCCCCGGCAAGGGGGGGGGCCAAAAACATTCAGTACTTC	CASSFPPARGGAKNIQYF